These 28 T cell receptor beta chains came from one sample sequenced in a study of T cell responses to AZD1222 COVID-19 vaccine. The table came from immunoSEQ multiplex PCR; TCRdb's copy has only in-frame clones and leaves some out. Of 54,000 or so clones in the sample, roughly 90% were seen once. This sample comprised peripheral blood, obtained on day 0 of AZD1222 vaccination. All receptors derive from an adult in good health.

The chain couples TRBV9 to TRBJ2-2; 9 nucleotides agree with TRBD2. The CDR3 has 16 residues. Trimming cost V 0 bases and J 7 bases; bases outside gene matches: 7. Germline V gene sequence: CDR1 SGDLS, CDR2 YYNGEE. The CDR3 nucleotides are TGTGCCAGCAGCGTAGGTAGCGGGAGTTTGATCGGGGAGCTGTTTTTT. It is translated as CASSVGSGSLIGELFF.

The chain joins TRBV7-9 to TRBJ2-4; TRBD1 or TRBD2 may be the D gene (5 bases each). The germline V gene encodes CDR1 SEHNR and CDR2 FQNEAQ (reference sequence). This CDR3 has 15 amino acids. Between the trimmed V and J ends, which lost 5 bases and 4 bases, there was a span of 15 bases. In DNA form, the CDR3 reads TGTGCCAGCAGCGGACTGGGACGGGAAAAAAACATTCAGTACTTC. Its protein product is CASSGLGREKNIQYF.

The chain joins TRBV11-2 to TRBJ2-3, with TRBD1 identical over 8 bases. Germline trimming cut 1 base from V and 1 base from J; bases unmatched to any gene: 7. The CDR3 runs to 17 residues. Germline lookup yields CDR1 SGHAT and CDR2 FQNNGV. Written as DNA, the CDR3 is TGTGCCAGCAGCTTAGCTTTGCCAGGGGGCGGCACAGATACGCAGTATTTT. This sequence encodes CASSLALPGGGTDTQYF.

This rearrangement joins TRBV25-1 to TRBJ1-2, with D perhaps TRBD1 (6 bases). Looked up from germline, CDR1 is MGHDK and CDR2 is SYGVNS. V lost 5 bases and J 4 bases, leaving 14 bases between the germline ends. The CDR3 has 14 amino acids. The CDR3 is CASSYGGGSYGYTF. CDR3 bases: TGTGCCAGCAGTTACGGAGGGGGATCCTATGGCTACACCTTC.

The rearrangement links TRBV4-1 to TRBJ2-1; weak D call: TRBD2 (6 bases). The length of the CDR3 is 17 residues. V gave up 2 bases and J gave up 0 bases, with 14 bases separating them. CDR1 is MGHRA and CDR2 is YSYEKL in the germline V gene. DNA of the CDR3: TGCGCCAGCAGCCAATCCGGGGGAGCGTACTCCTACAATGAGCAGTTCTTC. This gives the protein CASSQSGGAYSYNEQFF.

The chain combines TRBV28 with TRBJ2-3; D not certain. Germline values: CDR1 MDHEN, CDR2 SYDVKM. The CDR3 is made up of 15 amino acids. Between the trimmed V and J ends, which lost 7 bases and 5 bases, there was a span of 19 bases. The CDR3 spells CASTSPGRLKDTQYF. Here the CDR3 DNA reads TGTGCCAGCACCTCGCCGGGCCGGCTAAAAGATACGCAGTATTTT.

The chain recombines TRBV5-8 with TRBJ1-1; D not resolved. This CDR3 spans 16 amino acids. The germline V gene encodes CDR1 SGHTS and CDR2 YDEGEE. Trimming removed 1 base at V and 0 bases at J, with 13 bases between. CDR3 bases: TGTGCCAGCAGCTTGTCGTTCGGGATCATGAACACTGAAGCTTTCTTT. Protein: CASSLSFGIMNTEAFF.

This sequence joins TRBV24-1 and TRBJ1-4; D might be TRBD1 (5 bases). The CDR3 has 15 residues. With 4 bases removed from V and 3 bases from J, the gap between germline ends came to 11 bases. Germline V CDR1 and CDR2: KGHDR, SFDVKD. The CDR3 bases are TGTGCCACCAGTGACCCCCGGGACCCTAATGAAAAACTGTTTTTT. Its translation is CATSDPRDPNEKLFF.

The rearrangement links TRBV28 to TRBJ1-3; D unresolved. The CDR3 totals 16 residues. Germline V gives CDR1 MDHEN, CDR2 SYDVKM. Trimming left V 5 bases short and J 4 bases short, with 18 bases between. The CDR3 region is CASSPLLTSTGNTIYF. CDR3 in DNA: TGTGCCAGCAGTCCCCTCCTGACGAGCACGGGAAACACCATATATTTT. The full variable domain, in which reference TRBV28 and TRBJ1-3 provide the parts outside the CDR3, is DVKVTQSSRYLVKRTGEKVFLECVQDMDHENMFWYRQDPGLGLRLIYFSYDVKMKEKGDIPEGYSVSREKKERFSLILESASTNQTSMYLCASSPLLTSTGNTIYFGEGSWLTVV.

The rearrangement links TRBV6-5 to TRBJ1-2, with 7 bases lining up with TRBD1. The CDR3 loop spans 15 amino acids. The V gene's germline CDR1 is MNHEY and CDR2 SVGAGI. V trimming: 6 bases; J trimming: 4 bases; junction bases outside the gene matches: 11. CDR3 amino acids: CASSEGQPRFYGYTF. The DNA of the CDR3 is TGTGCCAGCAGCGAGGGACAGCCAAGGTTCTATGGCTACACCTTC.

The rearrangement joins TRBV10-3 to TRBJ2-2; D not certain. This CDR3 comprises 13 residues. The germline V gene encodes CDR1 ENHRY and CDR2 SYGVKD. Trimming took off 4 bases at V and 3 bases at J, with 6 bases between the two ends. The CDR3 loop is CAISAPDTGELFF. CDR3 bases: TGTGCCATCAGTGCGCCAGACACCGGGGAGCTGTTTTTT.

The chain is built from TRBV24-1 and TRBJ2-7, with D possibly being TRBD2 (5 bases). CDR3 length: 13 amino acids. Trimming pared 9 bases from V and 5 bases from J, leaving 16 bases between. CDR1 and CDR2 (germline): KGHDR, SFDVKD. Written as DNA, the CDR3 is TGTGCCACCCTTCCCCCACCGCGGGACGAGCAGTACTTC. Translation gives CATLPPPRDEQYF.

The J gene is TRBJ2-5, the V gene TRBV5-1; no clear D. Trimming removed 1 base from V and 1 base from J, with 2 bases in between. Per germline, CDR1 SGHRS and CDR2 YFSETQ. This CDR3 is built from 12 residues. In DNA, the CDR3 is TGCGCCAGCAGCTTGCCCCAAGAGACCCAGTACTTC. Amino acids: CASSLPQETQYF.

The chain employs TRBV7-3 and TRBJ2-1; the match to TRBD2 covers 7 bases. Germline values: CDR1 SGHTA, CDR2 FQGTGA. The ends lost 0 bases at V and 1 base at J; junction bases unmatched: 3. The CDR3 runs to 16 residues. The CDR3 sequence is CASSLTPSGSYNEQFF. CDR3 coding DNA: TGTGCCAGCAGCTTAACGCCTAGCGGATCCTACAATGAGCAGTTCTTC.

The chain uses TRBV7-3 and TRBJ1-1; tentative D call: TRBD1 (6 bases). Germline CDR1 and CDR2: SGHTA and FQGTGA. V was pared by 6 bases and J by 6 bases, with 20 bases between. The CDR3 spans 15 residues. CDR3 in amino acids: CASSLTAVGGPEAFF. In DNA form, the CDR3 reads TGTGCCAGCAGTCTAACGGCGGTTGGGGGCCCTGAAGCTTTCTTT. The full variable domain, completed using reference TRBV7-3 and TRBJ1-1, is GAGVSQTPSNKVTEKGKYVELRCDPISGHTALYWYRQSLGQGPEFLIYFQGTGAADDSGLPNDRFFAVRPEGSVSTLKIQRTERGDSAVYLCASSLTAVGGPEAFFGQGTRLTVV.

V usage is TRBV19 and J usage is TRBJ1-5; D is undetermined. The germline V gene has CDR1 LNHDA and CDR2 SQIVND (reference sequence). The length of the CDR3 is 16 residues. V was pared by 5 bases and J by 0 bases, with 14 bases between. Written as DNA, the CDR3 is TGTGCCAGTAGTCCCTCCCACCTCGGTAGCAATCAGCCCCAGCATTTT. Translating gives CASSPSHLGSNQPQHF.

The V gene is TRBV2, the J gene TRBJ2-7; D ambiguous. The germline V and J ends were trimmed by 3 bases and 3 bases, with 12 bases remaining between them. The CDR3 has 14 amino acids. Per the germline V gene, CDR1 is SNHLY and CDR2 is FYNNEI. The chain's CDR3 is CASSDTLGFYEQYF. The CDR3 nucleotides are TGTGCCAGCAGTGATACACTGGGTTTCTACGAGCAGTACTTC.

This chain connects TRBV3-1 (or the pseudogene TRBV3-2) to TRBJ1-2; 7 positions match TRBD1. V gave up 1 base and J gave up 8 bases; unmatched junction bases: 7. The CDR3 spans 14 residues. Germline CDR1 reads LGHDT; CDR2 reads YNNKEL (reference sequence). CDR3 protein: CASSQGPARGGYTF. The CDR3 DNA is TGTGCCAGCAGCCAAGGTCCCGCCAGGGGGGGCTACACCTTC.

This chain joins TRBV6-2 or TRBV6-3 and TRBJ1-5; D is undetermined. The CDR3 totals 16 residues. Germline CDR1 reads MNHEY; CDR2 reads SVGEGT. Trimming cost V 5 bases and J 2 bases, with 16 bases left between them. As DNA, the CDR3 is TGTGCCAGCAGTACGGACCTGCCGCTTGGCAATCAGCCCCAGCATTTT. This encodes CASSTDLPLGNQPQHF.

The V gene is TRBV11-2, the J gene TRBJ2-1; maybe TRBD2 (5 bases). This CDR3 is built from 13 residues. CDR1 is SGHAT, CDR2 FQNNGV, per germline. V shed 5 bases and J shed 5 bases, with 10 bases lying between them. CDR3 protein: CASSTDFNNEQFF. The CDR3, as DNA: TGTGCCAGCAGCACGGACTTCAACAATGAGCAGTTCTTC.

This chain links TRBV6-5 with TRBJ1-5, with D perhaps matching TRBD1 (5 bases). V was cut by 8 bases and J by 0 bases, with 11 bases left in between. This CDR3 contains 14 residues. The germline CDR1 and CDR2 sequences are MNHEY and SVGAGI. CDR3 DNA sequence: TGTGCCAGCGGGGGACTTAATAGCAATCAGCCCCAGCATTTT. Residues: CASGGLNSNQPQHF.

CDR3 residues: CASSLGLSNEQFF. Here the CDR3 DNA reads TGTGCCAGCAGTCTTGGCCTAAGTAATGAGCAGTTCTTC. The V gene is TRBV12-3 or TRBV12-4, the J gene TRBJ2-1; no clear D gene. V was pared by 5 bases and J by 7 bases, with 12 bases between. This CDR3 region has 13 residues.

CDR3 DNA sequence: TGTGCCTGGTTTCCCAAAAGCGGGAGCGGAGAGACCCAGTACTTC. Translated, it gives CAWFPKSGSGETQYF. The genes are TRBV30 and TRBJ2-5, with 8 bases that match TRBD2. Germline assignment: CDR1 GTSNPN and CDR2 SVGIG (reference sequence). CDR3 size: 15 residues. V shed 5 bases, J shed 4 bases, and the junction held 12 bases outside the gene matches.

This chain connects TRBV11-2 to TRBJ2-5; D not certain. Trimming pared 1 base from V and 5 bases from J, leaving 11 bases between. This CDR3 contains 14 residues. Germline CDR1 and CDR2: SGHAT and FQNNGV. The DNA of the CDR3 is TGTGCCAGCAGCTTAGGGCTCCGAATTGAGACCCAGTACTTC. Its protein product is CASSLGLRIETQYF. The variable domain in full, with the rest retrieved from reference TRBV11-2 and TRBJ2-5, is EAGVAQSPRYKIIEKRQSVAFWCNPISGHATLYWYQQILGQGPKLLIQFQNNGVVDDSQLPKDRFSAERLKGVDSTLKIQPAKLEDSAVYLCASSLGLRIETQYFGPGTRLLVL.

The chain combines TRBV20-1 with TRBJ2-7; D is possibly TRBD1 (6 bases). The V end was cut by 3 bases, the J end by 2 bases, with 17 bases between. The V gene's germline CDR1 is DFQATT and CDR2 SNEGSKA (reference sequence). The CDR3 is 15 residues long. CDR3 nucleotides: TGCAGTGCTAGTACCCACAGGGTTCCCCCCTACGAGCAGTACTTC. Translating it yields CSASTHRVPPYEQYF.

The chain is built from TRBV15 and TRBJ2-4, with D possibly TRBD2 on 6 matching bases. Deletions cut 0 bases from V and 1 base from J, with 10 bases between. The CDR3 has 16 amino acids. Germline-derived CDR1 and CDR2 are LNHNV and YYDKDF (reference sequence). CDR3 bases: TGTGCCACCAGCAGAGATAGGGAGGTGGCCAAAAACATTCAGTACTTC. It yields the protein CATSRDREVAKNIQYF. The complete variable domain, with remaining parts taken from reference TRBV15 and TRBJ2-4, reads DAMVIQNPRYQVTQFGKPVTLSCSQTLNHNVMYWYQQKSSQAPKLLFHYYDKDFNNEADTPDNFQSRRPNTSFCFLDIRSPGLGDTAMYLCATSRDREVAKNIQYFGAGTRLSVL.

The table lists this clone with a count of one. This chain links TRBV21-1 with TRBJ2-2; the table's D call, TRBD1, has no DNA check behind it. TRBV21-1 is designated a pseudogene. This CDR3 region has 17 residues. CDR3 region: CASSKLGQGEGTGELFF. DNA of the CDR3: TGTGCCAGCAGCAAATTAGGGCAGGGGGAAGGAACCGGGGAGCTGTTTTTT.

The CDR3 coding sequence is TGTGCCAGTAGTATCGGGCTAGCGGGAGCCACAGTCTCCTACAATGAGCAGTTCTTC. As protein: CASSIGLAGATVSYNEQFF. This chain links TRBV19 with TRBJ2-1, with 10 bases identical to TRBD2. The V gene's germline CDR1 is LNHDA and CDR2 SQIVND (reference sequence). The CDR3 spans 19 residues. The V and J ends lost 3 bases and 0 bases, in that order; junction bases with no gene match: 11.